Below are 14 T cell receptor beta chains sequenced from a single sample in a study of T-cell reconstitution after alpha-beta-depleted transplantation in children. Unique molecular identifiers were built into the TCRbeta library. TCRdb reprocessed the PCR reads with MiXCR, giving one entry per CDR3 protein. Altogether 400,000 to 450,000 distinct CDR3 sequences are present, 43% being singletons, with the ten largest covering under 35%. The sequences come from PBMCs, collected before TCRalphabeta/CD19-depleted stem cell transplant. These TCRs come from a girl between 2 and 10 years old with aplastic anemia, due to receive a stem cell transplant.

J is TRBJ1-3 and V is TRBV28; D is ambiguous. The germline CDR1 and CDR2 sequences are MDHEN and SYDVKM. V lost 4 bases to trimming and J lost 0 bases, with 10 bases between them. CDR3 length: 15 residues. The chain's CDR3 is CASSSGAISGNTIYF. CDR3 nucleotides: TGTGCCAGCAGTTCGGGCGCCATCTCTGGAAACACCATATATTTT.

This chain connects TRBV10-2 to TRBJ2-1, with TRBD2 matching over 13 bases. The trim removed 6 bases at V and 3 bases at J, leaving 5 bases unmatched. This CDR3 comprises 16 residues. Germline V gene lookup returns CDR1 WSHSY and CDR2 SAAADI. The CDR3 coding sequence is TGCGCCAGCAGGAGGGGGACTAGCGGGAACTACAATGAGCAGTTCTTC. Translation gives CASRRGTSGNYNEQFF.

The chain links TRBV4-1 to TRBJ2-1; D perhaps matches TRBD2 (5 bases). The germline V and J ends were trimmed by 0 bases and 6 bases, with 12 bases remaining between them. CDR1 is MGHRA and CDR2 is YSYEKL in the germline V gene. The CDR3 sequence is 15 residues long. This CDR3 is CASSQEGLPANEQFF. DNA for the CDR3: TGCGCCAGCAGCCAAGAAGGACTCCCAGCCAATGAGCAGTTCTTC.

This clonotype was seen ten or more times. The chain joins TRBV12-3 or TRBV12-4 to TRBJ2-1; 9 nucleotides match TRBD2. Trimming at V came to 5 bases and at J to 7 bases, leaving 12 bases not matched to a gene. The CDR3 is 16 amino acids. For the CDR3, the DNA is TGTGCCAGCAGTCCCCCTTTAGCGGGAGTAGGGAATGAGCAGTTCTTC. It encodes CASSPPLAGVGNEQFF.

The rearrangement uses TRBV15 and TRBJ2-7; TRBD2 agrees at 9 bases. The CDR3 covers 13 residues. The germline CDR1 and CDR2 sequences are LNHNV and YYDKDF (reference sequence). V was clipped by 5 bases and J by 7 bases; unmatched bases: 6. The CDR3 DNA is TGTGCCACCAGCGCCCGAACTAGCGGGGAGCAGTACTTC. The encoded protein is CATSARTSGEQYF.

CDR3 protein: CASSTGAPRTDTQYF. The DNA of the CDR3 is TGTGCCAGCAGTACCGGGGCACCGAGAACAGATACGCAGTATTTT. The chain employs TRBV28 and TRBJ2-3; D may be TRBD1 or TRBD2 (5 bases each). Germline V gene data show CDR1 as MDHEN and CDR2 as SYDVKM. V lost 5 bases, J lost 3 bases, and 15 bases lay in between. This CDR3 has 15 amino acids.

CDR3 nucleotides: TGTGCCAGCAACCTCTCTCGGAGGACCCAACGAGGCACTGAAGCTTTCTTT. It codes for CASNLSRRTQRGTEAFF. This chain uses TRBV12-3 or TRBV12-4 with TRBJ1-1, with unresolved D. Trimming cost V 7 bases and J 4 bases, with 25 bases left between them. The CDR3 has 17 residues.

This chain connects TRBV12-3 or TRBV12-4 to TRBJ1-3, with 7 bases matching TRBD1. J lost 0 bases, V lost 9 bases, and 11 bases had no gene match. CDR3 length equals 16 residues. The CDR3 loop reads CASTTGTARSGNTIYF. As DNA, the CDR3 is TGTGCCAGTACTACTGGGACAGCACGCTCTGGAAACACCATATATTTT.

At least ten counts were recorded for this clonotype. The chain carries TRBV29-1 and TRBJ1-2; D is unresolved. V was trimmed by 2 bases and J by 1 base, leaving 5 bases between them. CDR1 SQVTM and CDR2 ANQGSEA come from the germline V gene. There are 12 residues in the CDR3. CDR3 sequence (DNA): TGCAGCGTTGAAATGAGTAACTATGGCTACACCTTC. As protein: CSVEMSNYGYTF.

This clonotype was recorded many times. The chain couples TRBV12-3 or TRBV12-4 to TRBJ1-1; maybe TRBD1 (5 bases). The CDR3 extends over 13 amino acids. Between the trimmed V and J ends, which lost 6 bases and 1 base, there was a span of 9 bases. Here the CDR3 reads CASRGEWNTEAFF. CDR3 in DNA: TGTGCCAGCAGGGGGGAATGGAACACTGAAGCTTTCTTT.

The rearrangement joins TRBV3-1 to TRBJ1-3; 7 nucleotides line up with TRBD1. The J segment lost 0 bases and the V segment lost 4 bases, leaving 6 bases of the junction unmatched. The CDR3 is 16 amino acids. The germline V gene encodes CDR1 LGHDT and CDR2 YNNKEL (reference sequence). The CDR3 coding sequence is TGTGCCAGCAGCCTAGACGGACAGGACTCTGGAAACACCATATATTTT. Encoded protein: CASSLDGQDSGNTIYF.

The CDR3 bases are TGTGCCAGCAGCTTGGTCGGGAGGGCCCCCGAGCAGTACTTC. As protein: CASSLVGRAPEQYF. The V gene is TRBV5-6, the J gene TRBJ2-7; 8 bases agree with TRBD2. The germline V gene has CDR1 SGHDT and CDR2 YYEEEE. Losses at the gene ends were 0 bases for V and 6 bases for J; bases not matched to a gene: 5. CDR3 length equals 14 residues.

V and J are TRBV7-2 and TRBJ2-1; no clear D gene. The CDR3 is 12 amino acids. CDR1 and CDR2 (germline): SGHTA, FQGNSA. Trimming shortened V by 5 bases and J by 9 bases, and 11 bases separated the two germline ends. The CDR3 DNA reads TGTGCCAGCAGCCAAGACTGGACTGAGCAGTTCTTC. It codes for CASSQDWTEQFF.

The CDR3 sequence: CSAGGGARNQPQHF. The CDR3 coding sequence is TGCAGTGCCGGAGGAGGGGCACGCAATCAGCCCCAGCATTTT. This sequence joins TRBV20-1 and TRBJ1-5; possibly TRBD1 for D (5 bases). The CDR3 runs to 14 residues. V lost 6 bases, J lost 2 bases, and 14 bases lay in between. Germline CDR1 is DFQATT and CDR2 is SNEGSKA (reference sequence).